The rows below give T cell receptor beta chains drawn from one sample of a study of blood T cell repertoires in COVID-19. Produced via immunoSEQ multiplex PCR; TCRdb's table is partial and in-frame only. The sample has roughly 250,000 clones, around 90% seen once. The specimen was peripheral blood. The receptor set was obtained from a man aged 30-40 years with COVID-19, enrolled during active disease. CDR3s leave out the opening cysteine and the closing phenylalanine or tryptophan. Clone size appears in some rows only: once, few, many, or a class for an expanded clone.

ASSLNHPGTGGSGYT	TRBJ1-2	NA	TRBV27
ASSQEDSGGQETQY	TRBJ2-5	NA	TRBV4-1
ASSRLRQGAGGYT	TRBJ1-2	NA	TRBV6-5
ASSDTGGEETQY	TRBJ2-5	NA	TRBV6-1
ASSLDSGGMSTDTQY	TRBJ2-3	once	TRBV7-2
ASSEIVTGDDEQF	TRBJ2-1	NA	TRBV6-1
AWNRQRNEKLF	TRBJ1-4	NA	TRBV30
ASSPGLAGGISYNEQF	TRBJ2-1	NA	TRBV5-4
ASSDRGGETQY	TRBJ2-5	NA	TRBV19
ASSIPSGQGMNTEAF	TRBJ1-1	NA	TRBV19
AERQGLNTEAF	TRBJ1-1	NA	TRBV27
ASSPGQGNEQY	TRBJ2-7	NA	TRBV6-5
AISRQGTNYGYT	TRBJ1-2	NA	TRBV10-3
ASSLTTNEKLF	TRBJ1-4	once	TRBV7-6
ASSFSADTQY	TRBJ2-3	NA	TRBV7-9
SASRAGRNTGELF	TRBJ2-2	NA	TRBV20-1
ASSSYRVLNEKLF	TRBJ1-4	once	TRBV7-9
ASNRDTGNYGYT	TRBJ1-2	NA	TRBV10-2
ASSVRQGRQETQY	TRBJ2-5	NA	TRBV9
ASSAAGDLNTEAF	TRBJ1-1	NA	TRBV9
ASRTAAGANVLT	TRBJ2-6	NA	TRBV4-1
ASSSSRNYGYT	TRBJ1-2	NA	TRBV12-3/TRBV12-4
ASSLLGQGDTQY	TRBJ2-3	NA	TRBV27
ASSDSGGVTDTQY	TRBJ2-3	NA	TRBV3-1/TRBV3-2
ASSARQAYYGYT	TRBJ1-2	NA	TRBV6-5
ASSPAGRGYAF	TRBJ1-1	NA	TRBV11-1
ASSLGQPTNEKLF	TRBJ1-4	NA	TRBV5-4
ASSQVQITDTQY	TRBJ2-3	NA	TRBV5-4
ASSPATGLVGGNTIY	TRBJ1-3	NA	TRBV7-9
ASSSYPLGGHSNTGELF	TRBJ2-2	NA	TRBV5-6
ASSAQPGQGDQPQH	TRBJ1-5	once	TRBV6-1
ASSWTGGGGYT	TRBJ1-2	NA	TRBV12-3/TRBV12-4
ASRIQGANAF	TRBJ1-1	NA	TRBV2
ATTYHDPRGSYGYT	TRBJ1-2	NA	TRBV24-1
ASSLEEGQPQH	TRBJ1-5	NA	TRBV12-3/TRBV12-4
ATSRGGTSGGAETQY	TRBJ2-5	NA	TRBV15
ASSVQGSANTEAF	TRBJ1-1	NA	TRBV5-1
ASSAHSGGSSSYNEQF	TRBJ2-1	NA	TRBV9
ASNMDRVGYGYT	TRBJ1-2	NA	TRBV2
SVQRVSGEERNTEAF	TRBJ1-1	NA	TRBV29-1
ATRGPNSNQPQH	TRBJ1-5	NA	TRBV19
AWSVLGQENTEAF	TRBJ1-1	NA	TRBV30
ASSKPDSSGELF	TRBJ2-2	few	TRBV10-1
ASSFGGLSGQPQH	TRBJ1-5	NA	TRBV27